This TCR beta chain was sequenced in a study of T-cell reconstitution after alpha-beta-depleted transplantation in children. Germline CDR1 reads SGHRS; CDR2 reads YFSETQ. V dropped 4 bases and J dropped 5; count of bases not matched to a gene: 2. CDR3 length: 12 residues. Unique molecular identifiers were incorporated when the TCRbeta library was constructed. TCRdb fed the PCR reads into MiXCR, producing one record per CDR3 protein. The profile shows some 81,000 distinct CDR3 sequences, approximately 14% of them singletons. Details on this clonotype: As yet, its antigen is unknown.

Study conclusions and caveats: Alpha-beta T cells about two months after transplant reportedly derived from several hundred expanded graft clones. For some patients, TCRbeta diversity was high at day 60 because of recipient T cells and thymic progenitors that survived. After one year, T-cell counts and TCRbeta diversity mostly came from new T cells.

The receptor was isolated from a male patient aged 2 to 9 who had a stem cell transplant for acute lymphoblastic leukemia, so the T cells may come from the graft donor. The chain has TRBV5-1 and TRBJ1-1; 7 bases are a match to TRBD1. Sequenced here: PBMCs, mostly from graft donor cells, sampled 180 days after TCRalphabeta/CD19-depleted stem cell transplant. Written as DNA, the CDR3 is TGCGCCAGCAGCCCGGACAGGACTGAAGCTTTCTTT. Translation gives CASSPDRTEAFF. Full variable domain (remainder filled in from reference TRBV5-1 and TRBJ1-1): KAGVTQTPRYLIKTRGQQVTLSCSPISGHRSVSWYQQTPGQGLQFLFEYFSETQRNKGNFPGRFSGRQFSNSRSEMNVSTLELGDSALYLCASSPDRTEAFFGQGTRLTVV.